Below are 5 T cell receptor beta chains sequenced from a single sample in a study of regulatory T cells in long-lasting Graves disease. Arm-PCR of CDR3 regions and iRepertoire HTBI primers were the basis on which TCR beta libraries were built. From the multiplex PCR reads, TCRdb called clonotypes with MiXCR, one entry per CDR3 protein. The sample includes about 450,000 distinct CDR3 sequences, 12% to 15% of them seen just once. The time point here: newly diagnosed GD, antithyroid drugs for less than 3 months. There was RNA extracted from PBMCs, and the TCR library was made from it. The same sample was also studied in work on T cells in Graves' hyperthyroidism and ophthalmopathy.

The material sequenced was peripheral blood mononuclear cells (PBMCs), taken at new diagnosis, from a patient treated with antithyroid drugs. These receptors were collected from a woman between 50 and 59 years old with Graves disease.

This clonotype was seen ten or more times. The chain links TRBV20-1 to TRBJ2-1; 7 bases line up with TRBD2. Germline V gene data show CDR1 as DFQATT and CDR2 as SNEGSKA (reference sequence). Trimming removed 6 bases from V and 6 bases from J; junction bases left unmatched: 14. The CDR3 spans 15 residues. CDR3 nucleotides: TGCAGTGCCGAGGGGCCACTAGCGATAAGCAATGAGCAGTTCTTC. Amino acid sequence: CSAEGPLAISNEQFF.

This clonotype was observed a single time. The chain links TRBV29-1 to TRBJ1-1, with TRBD1 identical over 7 bases. V lost 5 bases to trimming and J lost 5 bases; unmatched junction nucleotides: 8. The CDR3 spans 13 residues. From germline, CDR1 is SQVTM and CDR2 ANQGSEA. The CDR3, as DNA: TGCAGCGTTATTCCAGGGGGAAAAACTGAAGCTTTCTTT. Encoded protein: CSVIPGGKTEAFF. The entire variable domain, with the rest obtained from reference TRBV29-1 and TRBJ1-1, is as follows: SAVISQKPSRDICQRGTSLTIQCQVDSQVTMMFWYRQQPGQSLTLIATANQGSEATYESGFVIDKFPISRPNLTFSTLTVSNMSPEDSSIYLCSVIPGGKTEAFFGQGTRLTVV.

This clonotype was observed a few times. This chain joins TRBV6-5 and TRBJ2-3; TRBD2 matches at 7 bases. The CDR3 runs 16 residues. With 2 bases clipped from V and 0 bases from J, the junction kept 5 bases outside the gene matches. Germline V lookup: CDR1 MNHEY, CDR2 SVGAGI. CDR3 amino acids: CASSYASGTSTDTQYF. The CDR3 nucleotides read TGTGCCAGCAGTTACGCGAGCGGGACTAGCACAGATACGCAGTATTTT.

J is TRBJ1-6 and V is TRBV2; D gene ambiguous. V dropped 7 bases and J dropped 2 bases, with 6 bases sitting between them. The germline gives CDR1 SNHLY, CDR2 FYNNEI. This CDR3 has 13 amino acids. The chain's CDR3 is CASIGTYNSPLHF. In DNA, the CDR3 is TGTGCCAGCATAGGGACCTATAATTCACCCCTCCACTTT. The complete variable domain, with remaining parts taken from reference TRBV2 and TRBJ1-6, reads EPEVTQTPSHQVTQMGQEVILRCVPISNHLYFYWYRQILGQKVEFLVSFYNNEISEKSEIFDDQFSVERPDGSNFTLKIRSTKLEDSAMYFCASIGTYNSPLHFGNGTRLTVT.

This chain connects TRBV20-1 to TRBJ1-1; 7 nucleotides match TRBD1. CDR1 and CDR2 from the germline V gene are DFQATT and SNEGSKA (reference sequence). This CDR3 has 19 amino acids. The trim removed 4 bases at V and 4 bases at J, leaving 24 bases unmatched. The CDR3 here is CSAIGLPRGRGFGRTEAFF. CDR3 nucleotides: TGCAGTGCTATCGGCCTTCCCCGGGGCAGGGGGTTTGGTCGCACTGAAGCTTTCTTT.